Shown below are 9 T cell receptor beta chains from a single sample sequenced in a study of cytomegalovirus exposure and HLA in healthy donors. PCR involved 60 Vbeta and 13 Jbeta primers. Produced via immunoSEQ multiplex PCR; TCRdb's table is partial and in-frame only. Of about 75,000 clones listed, roughly 84% are singletons. What was sequenced was PBMCs. Receptors were obtained from a man between 65 and 79 years old in good health and CMV-seropositive.

The rearrangement links TRBV6-5 to TRBJ2-3; 9 bases are a match to TRBD2. The ends lost 6 bases at V and 5 bases at J; junction bases unmatched: 6. In germline, CDR1 is MNHEY, CDR2 SVGAGI. This CDR3 is built from 14 residues. The CDR3 DNA follows: TGTGCCAGCAGGAGCGGGGGGCCGGGAGATACGCAGTATTTT. It specifies CASRSGGPGDTQYF.

The rearrangement links TRBV4-3 to TRBJ2-3; D not resolved. CDR1 is LGHNA and CDR2 is YSLEER in the germline V gene. The CDR3 length is 16 residues. Trimming took 0 bases from V and 3 from J, leaving 13 bases between them. The CDR3 DNA sequence: TGCGCCAGCAGCCAAGACTCCGCGCTCAAAACAGATACGCAGTATTTT. Amino acid sequence: CASSQDSALKTDTQYF.

This chain joins TRBV2 and TRBJ2-7; maybe TRBD2 (6 bases). The germline V and J ends were trimmed by 4 bases and 2 bases, with 18 bases remaining between them. There are 16 residues in the CDR3. Germline values: CDR1 SNHLY, CDR2 FYNNEI. CDR3 sequence (DNA): TGTGCCAGCAGTGGAGGGAGGTGGGAGAATACCTACGAGCAGTACTTC. Its translation: CASSGGRWENTYEQYF.

The rearrangement links TRBV6-5 to TRBJ2-2; possible D gene TRBD2, 6 bases. The CDR3 covers 14 residues. Trimming shortened V by 4 bases and J by 6 bases, and 12 bases separated the two germline ends. Germline V gene lookup returns CDR1 MNHEY and CDR2 SVGAGI. CDR3 protein: CASSSPGVAGELFF. The CDR3 nucleotides read TGTGCCAGCAGTTCCCCGGGAGTGGCCGGGGAGCTGTTTTTT.

The J gene is TRBJ2-3, the V gene TRBV2; TRBD2 is a possible D gene (5 bases). Per germline, CDR1 SNHLY and CDR2 FYNNEI. The V end lost 4 bases, the J end lost 0 bases, and 8 bases lay between the germline ends. This CDR3 has 14 residues. This chain's CDR3 is CASSVRESTDTQYF. The CDR3 region has the DNA TGTGCCAGCAGTGTAAGGGAGAGCACAGATACGCAGTATTTT.

The rearrangement uses TRBV15 and TRBJ1-2; no clear D gene. The CDR3 sequence is 15 residues long. Germline V lookup: CDR1 LNHNV, CDR2 YYDKDF (reference sequence). The V end lost 1 base, the J end lost 1 base, and 10 bases lay between the germline ends. The CDR3 spells CATSRGQPYNYGYTF. CDR3 bases: TGTGCCACCAGCAGAGGCCAACCCTATAACTATGGCTACACCTTC.

DNA for the CDR3: TGTGCCAGCTCACTGGGGACAGGGGGCCTTGGTTCACCCCTCCACTTT. Translating gives CASSLGTGGLGSPLHF. This chain links TRBV18 with TRBJ1-6; 12 nucleotides agree with TRBD1. CDR3 size: 16 residues. Germline trimming cut 4 bases from V and 9 bases from J; bases unmatched to any gene: 7. Germline values: CDR1 KGHSH, CDR2 LQKENI.

This clone was recorded only once. The V and J genes are TRBV7-6 and TRBJ2-5, with 10 bases identical to TRBD2. Germline V lookup: CDR1 SGHVS, CDR2 FNYEAQ. This CDR3 is built from 16 residues. Losses at the gene ends were 1 base for V and 9 bases for J; bases not matched to a gene: 11. Written as DNA, the CDR3 is TGTGCCAGCAGCTTAGAGGCTAGCGGGGGTCTGCGGTCCCAGTACTTC. Translating gives CASSLEASGGLRSQYF. Full variable domain (remainder filled in from reference TRBV7-6 and TRBJ2-5): GAGVSQSPRYKVTKRGQDVALRCDPISGHVSLYWYRQALGQGPEFLTYFNYEAQQDKSGLPNDRFSAERPEGSISTLTIQRTEQRDSAMYRCASSLEASGGLRSQYFGPGTRLLVL.

The chain joins TRBV4-3 to TRBJ1-1; TRBD1 agrees at 7 bases. The CDR3 spans 16 residues. Germline V gene sequence: CDR1 LGHNA, CDR2 YSLEER. The J segment lost 0 bases and the V segment lost 4 bases, leaving 8 bases of the junction unmatched. The CDR3: CASSRQPTGLNTEAFF. Here the CDR3 DNA reads TGCGCCAGCAGCCGACAACCGACAGGGCTGAACACTGAAGCTTTCTTT.